These 24 T cell receptor beta chains came from one sample sequenced in a study of control samples from healthy donors and cancer patients (dated by TCRdb to 2018 to 2020). The method behind the library was the immunoSEQ multiplex PCR assay. TCRdb re-hosts the immuneACCESS table, in-frame sequences only. Its copies lack some clones; in the studies checked, an unresolved V gene accounts for under half of them, and the cause for the rest is not known. This sample holds 390,000 or so clones; 75% to 95% were observed only once. The top ten clones comprise roughly 6.4% of the sample. Sequences were obtained from PBMCs. The receptors were sampled from a man aged 35 to 55 with head and neck cancer.

This chain joins TRBV2 and TRBJ2-7; D tentatively fits TRBD1 or TRBD2 (5 bases each). Germline lookup yields CDR1 SNHLY and CDR2 FYNNEI. The CDR3 contains 13 residues. Between the trimmed V and J ends, which lost 5 bases and 7 bases, there was a span of 15 bases. CDR3 nucleotides: TGTGCCAGCAGTTGGGACCGCTCTGGTGAGCAGTACTTC. Encoded protein: CASSWDRSGEQYF.

The gene calls are TRBV6-1 and TRBJ1-2; TRBD1 is a possible D gene (6 bases). The V end was cut by 3 bases, the J end by 2 bases, with 16 bases between. CDR1 and CDR2 (germline): MNHNS, SASEGT. This CDR3 contains 16 residues. The CDR3 spells CASSEHIGGPNYGYTF. The CDR3 DNA sequence: TGTGCCAGCAGTGAGCATATAGGGGGGCCGAACTATGGCTACACCTTC.

The chain is built from TRBV20-1 and TRBJ1-3; D unclear. CDR1 and CDR2 (germline): DFQATT, SNEGSKA (reference sequence). V was cut by 3 bases and J by 4 bases, with 13 bases left in between. CDR3 length: 14 amino acids. The CDR3 DNA follows: TGCAGTGCTAGTTCCGTAGGGCGGGGAAACACCATATATTTT. It specifies CSASSVGRGNTIYF.

This clone was seen a handful of times. The J gene is TRBJ2-1, the V gene TRBV28; D is possibly TRBD2 (5 bases). This CDR3 region has 12 residues. Trimming stripped 4 bases from V and 8 bases from J, with 9 bases between. From germline, CDR1 is MDHEN and CDR2 SYDVKM. The CDR3 DNA sequence: TGTGCCAGCAGTTCGGGGTTGCATGAGCAGTTCTTC. Translated: CASSSGLHEQFF.

The gene calls are TRBV2 and TRBJ1-3; the match to TRBD1 covers 7 bases. CDR1 and CDR2 (germline): SNHLY, FYNNEI. V lost 8 bases to trimming and J lost 0 bases; unmatched junction nucleotides: 4. CDR3 length: 14 amino acids. The CDR3 nucleotides read TGTGCCAGCGACAGGGAAATCTCTGGAAACACCATATATTTT. Translated: CASDREISGNTIYF.

This clone appeared a few times. The rearrangement joins TRBV2 to TRBJ1-2; D possibly corresponds to TRBD1 (5 bases). Germline loops: CDR1 SNHLY, CDR2 FYNNEI. Deletions cut 5 bases from V and 8 bases from J, with 18 bases between. This CDR3 has 14 amino acids. CDR3 residues: CASSQRTLARGYTF. The CDR3 DNA reads as TGTGCCAGCAGTCAACGGACACTCGCCCGGGGCTACACCTTC.

V is TRBV7-9 and J is TRBJ2-5, with 9 bases identical to TRBD1. The CDR3 covers 16 residues. The J segment lost 5 bases and the V segment lost 1 base, leaving 8 bases of the junction unmatched. Germline CDR1 reads SEHNR; CDR2 reads FQNEAQ (reference sequence). CDR3 sequence (DNA): TGTGCCAGCAGCTTAGTAGGAGACAGGGGGGAGGAGACCCAGTACTTC. Encoded protein: CASSLVGDRGEETQYF.

A single count supports this clone. One end of the junction is discordant with germline, which a read error may explain. This chain joins TRBV6-5 and TRBJ2-7; TRBD1 matches 9 bases. The length of the CDR3 is 14 residues. Germline V gene data show CDR1 as MNHEY and CDR2 as SVGAGI. CDR3 amino acids: CASTYRGLGYEQYF. DNA of the CDR3: TGTGCCAGCACTTACAGGGGGCTAGGGTACGAGCAGTACTTC.

V is TRBV6-5 and J is TRBJ1-2; TRBD1 aligns across 7 bases. Germline V gene data show CDR1 as MNHEY and CDR2 as SVGAGI. V was pared by 4 bases and J by 6 bases, with 11 bases of the junction left unmatched. CDR3 size: 15 residues. CDR3 sequence reads: CASSFRDRAPNGYTF. In nucleotides, the CDR3 is TGTGCCAGCAGTTTTCGAGACAGGGCCCCTAATGGCTACACCTTC.

As regards this clone: Distinct nucleotide sequences in the sample also encode this CDR3. This rearrangement joins TRBV6-5 to TRBJ1-1; D is possibly TRBD1 (6 bases). The CDR3 covers 13 residues. In germline, CDR1 is MNHEY, CDR2 SVGAGI. Trimming took off 4 bases at V and 1 base at J, with 7 bases between the two ends. CDR3 region: CASSLQGNTEAFF. The DNA for the CDR3 is TGTGCCAGCAGTTTACAGGGGAACACTGAAGCTTTCTTT.

The V call is TRBV27, the J call TRBJ2-2; D gene ambiguous. The CDR3 contains 14 residues. V lost 10 bases to trimming and J lost 1 base, with 13 bases between them. The germline V gene encodes CDR1 MNHEY and CDR2 SMNVEV (reference sequence). This CDR3 is CATRALWNTGELFF. Here the CDR3 DNA reads TGTGCCACCCGTGCTTTATGGAACACCGGGGAGCTGTTTTTT.

This rearrangement joins TRBV7-2 to TRBJ1-2; the D is unclear. CDR1 and CDR2 from the germline V gene are SGHTA and FQGNSA. The V end was cut by 1 base, the J end by 4 bases, with 7 bases between. The CDR3 has 13 amino acids. CDR3 sequence: CASSLVQIYGYTF. CDR3 DNA: TGTGCCAGCAGCTTAGTGCAGATCTATGGCTACACCTTC.

This clone has only one observation. This rearrangement joins TRBV6-2 or TRBV6-3 to TRBJ2-1; 9 bases map to TRBD2. The CDR3 is made up of 15 amino acids. In germline, CDR1 is MNHEY, CDR2 SVGEGT. Unmatched junction bases numbered 4, after V lost 5 bases and J lost 2 bases. CDR3 nucleotides: TGTGCCAGCAGTCGTAGCGGGGGAGCCTACAATGAGCAGTTCTTC. It translates to CASSRSGGAYNEQFF.

The rearrangement joins TRBV5-3 to TRBJ1-5; 11 nucleotides match TRBD1. TRBV5-3 is recorded as an ORF, its role being uncertain. The CDR3 is 17 amino acids. V was clipped by 3 bases and J by 3 bases; unmatched bases: 8. The CDR3: CARSWGQGDLSNQPQHF. For the CDR3, the DNA is TGTGCCAGAAGCTGGGGACAGGGGGACCTTTCCAATCAGCCCCAGCATTTT.

This rearrangement joins TRBV27 to TRBJ2-1; 7 bases align to TRBD1. This CDR3 region has 13 residues. From germline, CDR1 is MNHEY and CDR2 SMNVEV (reference sequence). As DNA, the CDR3 is TGTGCTAGTGCTCGACAGGGCTACAATGAGCAGTTCTTC. Encoded protein: CASARQGYNEQFF.

This chain connects TRBV6-5 to TRBJ1-5; D perhaps matches TRBD1 (5 bases). The V end was cut by 2 bases, the J end by 5 bases, with 10 bases between. The CDR3 totals 14 residues. Germline-derived CDR1 and CDR2 are MNHEY and SVGAGI. The CDR3 region is CASSYGQGDQPQHF. CDR3 sequence (DNA): TGTGCCAGCAGTTACGGGCAGGGCGATCAGCCCCAGCATTTT.

The chain joins TRBV3-1 (or the pseudogene TRBV3-2) to TRBJ2-5; 7 bases line up with TRBD2. Germline-derived CDR1 and CDR2 are LGHDT and YNNKEL (reference sequence). The trim removed 0 bases at V and 4 bases at J, leaving 8 bases unmatched. The CDR3 sequence is 16 residues long. In DNA, the CDR3 is TGTGCCAGCAGCCAAGACCAGTCGGGGAGGGGAGAGACCCAGTACTTC. Its protein product is CASSQDQSGRGETQYF.

The rearrangement links TRBV2 to TRBJ2-7; 9 bases line up with TRBD1. The ends lost 6 bases at V and 4 bases at J; junction bases unmatched: 10. This CDR3 is built from 15 residues. The V gene's germline CDR1 is SNHLY and CDR2 FYNNEI. CDR3: CASRRRQGGDYEQYF. For the CDR3, the DNA is TGTGCCAGCAGGCGCCGACAGGGGGGGGATTACGAGCAGTACTTC.

The chain is built from TRBV30 and TRBJ1-5; 8 bases match TRBD1. V shed 3 bases and J 6 bases; nucleotides not matched to a gene: 4. CDR1 GTSNPN and CDR2 SVGIG come from the germline V gene (reference sequence). This CDR3 has 13 amino acids. The CDR3 region is CAWSGQGAQPQHF. The CDR3 nucleotides read TGTGCCTGGAGCGGACAGGGCGCTCAGCCCCAGCATTTT.

The rearrangement uses TRBV11-2 and TRBJ2-5; D gene uncertain. The ends were cut back, 4 bases at V and 5 bases at J, with 8 bases in the middle. Germline V gene lookup returns CDR1 SGHAT and CDR2 FQNNGV. There are 12 residues in the CDR3. In DNA, the CDR3 is TGTGCCAGCAGCTGGGGTCCGGAGACCCAGTACTTC. It is translated as CASSWGPETQYF.

This clone was found once. The chain joins TRBV18 to TRBJ1-2; the D gene is possibly TRBD1 (6 bases). The CDR3 has 15 amino acids. CDR1 and CDR2 (germline): KGHSH, LQKENI. Trimming shortened V by 3 bases and J by 4 bases, and 15 bases separated the two germline ends. The CDR3 bases are TGTGCCAGCTCACCCCGGACAGACTCGGCCTATGGCTACACCTTC. Encoded protein: CASSPRTDSAYGYTF. The full variable domain, with the rest looked up from reference TRBV18 and TRBJ1-2, is NAGVMQNPRHLVRRRGQEARLRCSPMKGHSHVYWYRQLPEEGLKFMVYLQKENIIDESGMPKERFSAEFPKEGPSILRIQQVVRGDSAAYFCASSPRTDSAYGYTFGSGTRLTVV.

The V gene is TRBV7-9, the J gene TRBJ2-5, with TRBD2 matching over 11 bases. Germline V gene data show CDR1 as SEHNR and CDR2 as FQNEAQ (reference sequence). The CDR3 spans 15 residues. The ends lost 2 bases at V and 4 bases at J; junction bases unmatched: 3. Here the CDR3 DNA reads TGTGCCAGCAGCTTACCTACTAGCGGGGGAGAGACCCAGTACTTC. Translation: CASSLPTSGGETQYF.

The rearrangement links TRBV29-1 to TRBJ2-1; 10 nucleotides match TRBD1. The germline V gene has CDR1 SQVTM and CDR2 ANQGSEA. This CDR3 is built from 16 residues. V shed 3 bases and J 0 bases; nucleotides not matched to a gene: 5. The chain's CDR3 is CSVEGRDRGSYNEQFF. The CDR3 DNA reads TGCAGCGTTGAGGGCCGGGACAGGGGCTCCTACAATGAGCAGTTCTTC.

CDR3 residues: CASSYAANYGYTF. The CDR3 DNA is TGTGCCAGCAGTTACGCAGCTAACTATGGCTACACCTTC. The chain has TRBV27 and TRBJ1-2; D ambiguous. V lost 4 bases, J lost 0 bases, and 6 bases lay in between. This CDR3 has 13 amino acids. From germline, CDR1 is MNHEY and CDR2 SMNVEV (reference sequence).